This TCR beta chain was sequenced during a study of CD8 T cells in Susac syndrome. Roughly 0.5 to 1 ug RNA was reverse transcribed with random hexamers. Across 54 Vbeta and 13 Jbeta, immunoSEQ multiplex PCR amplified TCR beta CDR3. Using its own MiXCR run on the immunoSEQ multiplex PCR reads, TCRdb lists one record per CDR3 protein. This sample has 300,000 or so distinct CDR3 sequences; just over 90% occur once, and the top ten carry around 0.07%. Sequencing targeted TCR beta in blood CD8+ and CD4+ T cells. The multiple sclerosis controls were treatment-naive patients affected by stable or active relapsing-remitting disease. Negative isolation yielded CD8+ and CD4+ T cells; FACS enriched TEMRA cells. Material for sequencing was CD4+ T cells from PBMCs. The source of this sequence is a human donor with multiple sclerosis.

The CDR3 is CASRGSTAGPPYQETQYF. The DNA for the CDR3 is TGTGCCAGCAGAGGGTCCACAGCAGGGCCTCCGTACCAAGAGACCCAGTACTTC. The V gene is TRBV6-4, the J gene TRBJ2-5, with a tentative D call TRBD1 (5 bases). The V end was cut by 6 bases, the J end by 0 bases, with 23 bases between. The CDR3 consists of 18 residues. Germline CDR1 reads MRHNA; CDR2 reads SNTAGT.